These T cell receptor beta chains were read from a single sample in a study of T cells of healthy individuals. MiXCR, run by TCRdb on the 5' RACE reads, gives a single entry per CDR3 protein. The repertoire holds 75,000 to 95,000 distinct CDR3 sequences, with about 5% as singletons. All receptors come from a female donor in good health. The CDR3 runs from the conserved cysteine through the conserved F or W. Fields, in order: CDR3 protein, CDR3 DNA, D gene, J gene, clone size, V gene. The D gene is left open where the match is weak. Size tells how often a clone was seen (once, few, many) or the class of an expanded clone, and some rows leave it out.

CASSYSNIVPGSHEQYF,TGTGCCAGCAGTTACTCGAACATCGTCCCAGGATCCCACGAGCAGTACTTC,-,TRBJ2-7,many,TRBV6-6
CASRRMAGFYNSPLHF,TGTGCCAGTAGACGGATGGCAGGATTTTATAATTCACCCCTCCACTTT,-,TRBJ1-6,many,TRBV19
CASSYRGQWEETQYF,TGTGCCAGCAGTTACCGTGGACAGTGGGAAGAGACCCAGTACTTC,-,TRBJ2-5,few,TRBV6-5
CASSSRQPAQETQYF,TGTGCCAGCAGCTCGAGACAGCCTGCCCAAGAGACCCAGTACTTC,-,TRBJ2-5,many,TRBV7-2
CASSFPGQGGRNEQFF,TGTGCCAGCAGTTTCCCTGGACAGGGGGGTCGCAATGAGCAGTTCTTC,TRBD1,TRBJ2-1,-,TRBV27
CASSGPGLAGGSPYNEQFF,TGTGCCAGTAGTGGACCGGGACTAGCGGGAGGAAGCCCCTACAATGAGCAGTTCTTC,TRBD2,TRBJ2-1,-,TRBV19
CAWSPTAPQETQYF,TGTGCCTGGAGCCCGACAGCTCCCCAAGAGACCCAGTACTTC,-,TRBJ2-5,-,TRBV30
CASRQREGPIEQFF,TGTGCCAGCCGTCAGCGGGAGGGCCCCATTGAGCAGTTCTTC,TRBD2,TRBJ2-1,few,TRBV18
CASSPWTGDNQPQHF,TGTGCCAGCAGCCCATGGACAGGGGACAATCAGCCCCAGCATTTT,TRBD1,TRBJ1-5,few,TRBV27
CAWTRRGSGNTEAFF,TGTGCCTGGACGCGGAGGGGGAGCGGGAACACTGAAGCTTTCTTT,-,TRBJ1-1,-,TRBV30
CSARDQAAATYEQYF,TGCAGTGCTAGAGATCAAGCGGCCGCCACCTACGAGCAGTACTTC,-,TRBJ2-7,-,TRBV20-1
CASSSNSGNNYEQYF,TGTGCCAGCAGTTCGAATAGCGGGAACAACTACGAGCAGTACTTC,TRBD2,TRBJ2-7,-,TRBV6-6
CASSPGANEKLFF,TGTGCCAGCTCACCGGGGGCTAATGAAAAACTGTTTTTT,-,TRBJ1-4,-,TRBV18
CASSLTTNYGYTF,TGTGCCAGCAGTTTAACCACTAACTATGGCTACACCTTC,-,TRBJ1-2,many,TRBV28
CASSLHRGDEQFF,TGTGCCAGCTCACTCCACAGGGGGGATGAGCAGTTCTTC,TRBD1,TRBJ2-1,many,TRBV18
CASSFIGGDTQYF,TGTGCCAGCAGTTTTATTGGAGGGGATACGCAGTATTTT,-,TRBJ2-3,many,TRBV12-3/TRBV12-4
CASSQDGGFGQYF,TGCGCCAGCAGCCAAGATGGGGGATTCGGGCAGTATTTT,-,TRBJ2-3,many,TRBV4-1
CASSLVRASSSTYEQYF,TGTGCCAGCAGCTTAGTAAGGGCTAGCTCTTCAACCTACGAGCAGTACTTC,-,TRBJ2-7,many,TRBV7-2
CASRMTRDSEQFF,TGTGCCAGCAGAATGACCCGGGACTCTGAGCAGTTCTTC,-,TRBJ2-1,few,TRBV7-3
CASSLVGDSVNTEAFF,TGTGCCAGCAGCTTGGTAGGGGACAGCGTGAACACTGAAGCTTTCTTT,TRBD1,TRBJ1-1,-,TRBV5-6
CASSSIAQGTEAFF,TGTGCCAGCAGCTCAATAGCCCAGGGGACTGAAGCTTTCTTT,-,TRBJ1-1,-,TRBV7-2
CATSDSLGQGANTGELFF,TGTGCCACCAGTGATTCGTTGGGACAGGGGGCCAACACCGGGGAGCTGTTTTTT,TRBD1,TRBJ2-2,many,TRBV24-1
CASSLSLSREQYF,TGCGCCAGCAGCTTGTCCCTCTCGAGGGAGCAGTACTTC,-,TRBJ2-7,many,TRBV5-1
CASSIQTSYGYTF,TGTGCCAGTAGTATACAAACGAGCTATGGCTACACCTTC,-,TRBJ1-2,-,TRBV19
CSASIRSDRRDTQYF,TGCAGTGCTAGCATTCGGTCTGATCGGAGGGATACGCAGTATTTT,-,TRBJ2-3,few,TRBV20-1
CASSLVPPAGPRNSPLHF,TGTGCCAGCAGCTTAGTTCCTCCGGCAGGACCGCGTAATTCACCCCTCCACTTT,-,TRBJ1-6,-,TRBV7-2
CASTRDSQETQYF,TGTGCCAGCACTCGGGACTCCCAAGAGACCCAGTACTTC,-,TRBJ2-5,-,TRBV6-5
CASSPPTLAGGDNEQFF,TGTGCCAGCAGTCCCCCTACTCTAGCGGGAGGGGACAATGAGCAGTTCTTC,TRBD2,TRBJ2-1,many,TRBV7-9
CASSSEGWGLGNTEAFF,TGTGCCAGCAGCTCGGAGGGTTGGGGGCTAGGGAACACTGAAGCTTTCTTT,-,TRBJ1-1,many,TRBV7-2
CASSFAQGAGGELFF,TGTGCCAGCAGCTTTGCCCAGGGGGCCGGCGGGGAGCTGTTTTTT,TRBD1,TRBJ2-2,many,TRBV7-2
CASSLERTGGAEAFF,TGTGCCAGCAGCTTAGAACGGACAGGGGGCGCAGAAGCTTTCTTT,TRBD1,TRBJ1-1,-,TRBV7-2